This TCR beta chain was identified in a study of T cells in Graves' hyperthyroidism and ophthalmopathy. The sample holds many counts of this clonotype. It was RNA transcripts that yielded the amplified TCR beta CDR3 regions. The HTBI set primed first-round TCR CDR3 RT-PCR. Each CDR3 protein is one row after TCRdb ran MiXCR on the multiplex PCR reads. This table holds fewer than 650,000 distinct CDR3 sequences, approximately 15% found once. The length of the CDR3 is 13 residues. V was cut by 3 bases and J by 5 bases, with 8 bases left in between. The germline V gene has CDR1 LGHDT and CDR2 YNNKEL (reference sequence).

The rearrangement uses TRBV3-1 and TRBJ1-5, with D perhaps TRBD1 (5 bases). The receptor's source is a woman in her thirties or forties with Graves' hyperthyroidism. The specimen was blood. The CDR3 nucleotides read TGTGCCAGCAGCCACAGGGCGGATCAGCCCCAGCATTTT. It encodes CASSHRADQPQHF.